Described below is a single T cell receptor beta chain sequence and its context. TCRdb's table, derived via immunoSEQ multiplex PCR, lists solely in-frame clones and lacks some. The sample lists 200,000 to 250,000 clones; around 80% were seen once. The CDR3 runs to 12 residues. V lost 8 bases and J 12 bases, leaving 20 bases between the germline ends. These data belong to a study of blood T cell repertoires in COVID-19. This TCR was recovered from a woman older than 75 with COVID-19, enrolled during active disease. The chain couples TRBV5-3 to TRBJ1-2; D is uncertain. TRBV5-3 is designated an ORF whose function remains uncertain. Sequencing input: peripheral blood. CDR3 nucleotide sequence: TGTGCCAGGAGAGATGGAGACGCGATTGACACCTTC. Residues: CARRDGDAIDTF.